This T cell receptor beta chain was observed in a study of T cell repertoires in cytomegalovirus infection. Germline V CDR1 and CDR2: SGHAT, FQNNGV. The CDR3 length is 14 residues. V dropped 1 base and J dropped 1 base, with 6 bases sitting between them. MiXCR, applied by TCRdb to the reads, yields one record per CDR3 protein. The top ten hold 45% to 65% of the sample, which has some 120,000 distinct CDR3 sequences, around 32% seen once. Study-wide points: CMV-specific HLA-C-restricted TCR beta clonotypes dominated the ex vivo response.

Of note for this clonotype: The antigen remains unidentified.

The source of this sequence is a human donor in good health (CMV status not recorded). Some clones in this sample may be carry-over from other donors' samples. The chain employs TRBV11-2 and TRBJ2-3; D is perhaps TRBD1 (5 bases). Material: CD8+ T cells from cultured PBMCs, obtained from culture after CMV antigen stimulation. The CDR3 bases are TGTGCCAGCAGCTTAGTCAGGGGCACAGATACGCAGTATTTT. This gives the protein CASSLVRGTDTQYF.